The rows below give T cell receptor beta chains drawn from one sample of a study of blood T cell repertoires in COVID-19. The repertoire was sequenced with immunoSEQ multiplex PCR; TCRdb's copy has only in-frame clones and lacks some. The sample lists roughly 95,000 clones; approximately 80% were seen once. Sequenced sample: peripheral blood. The receptors here all came from a human donor in a cohort sampled during active COVID-19. Each CDR3 is given with its conserved first and last residue. D genes are given only for firm matches. For some rows the clone size is stated as once, few or many, or as a class when expanded; others skip it.

V gene,D gene,J gene,CDR3 length,clone size,CDR3 protein,CDR3 DNA
TRBV11-2,.,TRBJ1-1,13,.,CASSLDSSLQAFF,TGTGCCAGCAGCTTAGATAGCAGTTTACAAGCTTTCTTT
TRBV4-1,.,TRBJ2-7,18,few,CASSQAPLQRASSYEQYF,TGCGCCAGCAGCCAAGCCCCCCTCCAGCGCGCGAGCTCCTACGAGCAGTACTTC
TRBV11-2,TRBD1,TRBJ1-1,15,.,CASSAELTGVTEAFF,TGTGCCAGCAGCGCGGAATTGACAGGGGTCACTGAAGCTTTCTTT
TRBV19,TRBD1,TRBJ1-2,16,.,CARTRDRVYPNYGYTF,TGTGCCAGGACCCGGGACAGGGTATATCCTAACTATGGCTACACCTTC
TRBV6-5,.,TRBJ1-2,12,.,CASSGENYGYTF,TGTGCCAGCTCCGGGGAAAACTATGGCTACACCTTC
TRBV24-1,.,TRBJ1-1,18,.,CATSDFRNSFLMNTEAFF,TGTGCCACCAGTGATTTCAGGAACTCTTTTTTAATGAACACTGAAGCTTTCTTT
TRBV4-1,.,TRBJ1-2,15,.,CASSQDSQTNYGYTF,TGCGCCAGCAGCCAAGATTCACAGACTAACTATGGCTACACCTTC
TRBV6-6,TRBD1,TRBJ2-7,15,.,CASSYLGQGRYEQYF,TGTGCCAGCAGTTACTTAGGACAGGGGAGGTACGAGCAGTACTTC
TRBV28,TRBD1,TRBJ2-6,19,.,CASSQGPGQGSSGANVLTF,TGTGCCAGCAGCCAAGGACCGGGACAGGGGTCCTCTGGGGCCAACGTCCTGACTTTC
TRBV11-2,TRBD2,TRBJ2-5,18,.,CASSSAGLAVSFQETQYF,TGTGCCAGCAGCTCAGCGGGACTAGCGGTGTCCTTTCAAGAGACCCAGTACTTC
TRBV5-1,TRBD2,TRBJ2-3,17,.,CASSLGSSGRVTDTQYF,TGCGCCAGCAGCTTGGGATCTAGCGGGAGGGTAACAGATACGCAGTATTTT
TRBV10-3,TRBD1,TRBJ1-2,14,.,CAISSGQGDYGYTF,TGTGCCATCAGCTCGGGACAGGGAGACTATGGCTACACCTTC
TRBV7-9,.,TRBJ2-1,14,.,CASSLGGVSNEQFF,TGTGCCAGCAGCTTAGGGGGGGTGAGTAATGAGCAGTTCTTC
TRBV29-1,TRBD2,TRBJ2-3,14,.,CSVYVRGDTDTQYF,TGCAGCGTCTACGTCCGGGGGGACACAGATACGCAGTATTTT
TRBV4-3,TRBD1,TRBJ1-3,16,few,CASSQGTGGSGNTIYF,TGCGCCAGCAGCCAAGGGACAGGAGGGTCTGGAAACACCATATATTTT
TRBV5-1,TRBD1,TRBJ1-2,13,.,CASSPEGAYGYTF,TGCGCCAGCAGCCCCGAGGGGGCCTATGGCTACACCTTC
TRBV5-1,.,TRBJ2-1,12,once,CASSLQGNEQFF,TGCGCCAGCAGCTTACAGGGCAATGAGCAGTTCTTC
TRBV19,TRBD1,TRBJ2-7,14,once,CASSLRQGTYEQYF,TGTGCCAGTAGTTTGCGACAGGGAACCTACGAGCAGTACTTC
TRBV10-3,.,TRBJ1-2,13,.,CAISDAGGYGYTF,TGTGCCATCAGTGATGCGGGAGGCTATGGCTACACCTTC
TRBV7-2,.,TRBJ2-2,14,.,CASTLDRNTGELFF,TGTGCCAGCACCCTGGACAGAAACACCGGGGAGCTGTTTTTT
TRBV6-6,.,TRBJ1-2,14,once,CASSYLAGSNGYTF,TGTGCCAGCAGTTACTTGGCAGGTTCGAATGGCTACACCTTC
TRBV10-3,.,TRBJ2-5,11,.,CAVSPGETQYF,TGTGCCGTAAGCCCCGGGGAGACCCAGTACTTC
TRBV7-9,.,TRBJ2-7,12,few,CAVQGSSYEQYF,TGTGCCGTCCAGGGGAGCTCCTACGAGCAGTACTTC
TRBV5-5,.,TRBJ2-7,12,.,CASSLAAYEQYF,TGTGCCAGCAGCTTGGCAGCCTACGAGCAGTACTTC
TRBV28,TRBD1,TRBJ1-1,13,once,CASRHGQGAKAFF,TGTGCCAGCCGCCACGGACAGGGCGCTAAAGCTTTCTTT
TRBV7-8,TRBD1,TRBJ2-7,18,.,CASSLATGAQGPSYEQYF,TGTGCCAGCAGCTTAGCGACAGGGGCCCAGGGGCCCTCCTACGAGCAGTACTTC
TRBV9,.,TRBJ2-1,13,.,CASSVSLYNEQFF,TGTGCCAGCAGCGTCTCCCTTTACAATGAGCAGTTCTTC
TRBV19,TRBD1,TRBJ2-7,15,.,CASSMTGGPPYEQYF,TGTGCCAGTAGTATGACAGGGGGCCCCCCCTACGAGCAGTACTTC
TRBV6-6,.,TRBJ1-5,14,.,CASSYAENNQPQHF,TGTGCCAGCAGTTACGCGGAAAACAATCAGCCCCAGCATTTT
TRBV5-1,.,TRBJ2-7,15,.,CASSLESEVAYEQYF,TGCGCCAGCAGCCTGGAGAGTGAAGTTGCCTACGAGCAGTACTTC
TRBV5-4,.,TRBJ2-5,15,once,CASTWGDRYQETQYF,TGTGCCAGCACCTGGGGGGACAGATACCAAGAGACCCAGTACTTC
TRBV3-1/TRBV3-2,TRBD2,TRBJ2-1,15,.,CASSQGLAAYNEQFF,TGTGCCAGCAGCCAAGGACTAGCGGCCTACAATGAGCAGTTCTTC
TRBV5-1,.,TRBJ1-5,15,.,CASSLGPEGGQPQHF,TGCGCCAGCAGCTTGGGGCCCGAGGGAGGACAGCCCCAGCATTTT
TRBV7-9,.,TRBJ1-1,13,.,CASSFSGSTEAFF,TGTGCCAGCAGCTTTTCGGGGAGCACTGAAGCTTTCTTT
TRBV6-2/TRBV6-3,TRBD2,TRBJ2-5,14,.,CASSRAGGQETQYF,TGTGCCAGCAGCCGAGCGGGAGGGCAGGAGACCCAGTACTTC
TRBV27,TRBD1,TRBJ2-1,11,.,CASSAGTGQFF,TGTGCCAGCAGCGCCGGGACAGGGCAGTTCTTC
TRBV5-1,TRBD2,TRBJ2-3,15,.,CASSLGGRDTDTQYF,TGCGCCAGCAGCTTGGGCGGGAGGGACACAGATACGCAGTATTTT
TRBV7-2,TRBD2,TRBJ2-5,15,once,CASSRTSGLTETQYF,TGTGCCAGCAGCAGGACTAGCGGGCTTACCGAGACCCAGTACTTC
TRBV19,.,TRBJ2-7,17,.,CASSMGAGVRPSYEQYF,TGTGCCAGTAGTATGGGGGCAGGGGTCCGACCTTCCTACGAGCAGTACTTC
TRBV6-5,.,TRBJ1-1,13,once,CASSYSRGSEAFF,TGTGCCAGCAGTTACTCGCGCGGCTCTGAAGCTTTCTTT
TRBV9,TRBD2,TRBJ2-1,18,.,CASSVVGGRFSLSDEQFF,TGTGCCAGCAGCGTAGTGGGCGGGAGGTTTAGCCTTAGCGATGAGCAGTTCTTC
TRBV24-1,TRBD2,TRBJ2-1,18,.,CATSEPGPSGPRYNEQFF,TGTGCCACCAGTGAGCCGGGGCCTAGCGGGCCCCGATACAATGAGCAGTTCTTC
TRBV19,.,TRBJ1-6,13,.,CASRTAPNSPLHF,TGTGCCAGTCGGACAGCACCTAATTCACCCCTCCACTTT
TRBV6-5,.,TRBJ1-1,14,once,CASSTLLGQAEAFF,TGTGCCAGCTCCACTCTTCTGGGGCAGGCTGAAGCTTTCTTT
TRBV11-2,.,TRBJ2-7,15,.,CASSATTGRAYEQYF,TGTGCCAGCAGCGCGACGACAGGAAGGGCCTACGAGCAGTACTTC
TRBV3-1/TRBV3-2,.,TRBJ1-1,13,.,CASSPRPNTEAFF,TGTGCCAGCAGCCCCAGGCCGAACACTGAAGCTTTCTTT
TRBV7-2,TRBD2,TRBJ2-7,16,.,CASSQWTSGEAYEQYF,TGTGCCAGCAGCCAATGGACTAGCGGGGAAGCCTACGAGCAGTACTTC
TRBV20-1,.,TRBJ2-7,14,once,CSASNAGGSYEQYF,TGCAGTGCTAGTAATGCGGGTGGCTCCTACGAGCAGTACTTC
TRBV7-8,.,TRBJ2-5,14,.,CASSLEGVRVTQYF,TGTGCCAGCAGCTTAGAAGGGGTTCGAGTGACCCAGTACTTC
TRBV7-9,TRBD2,TRBJ2-7,18,few,CASSLAPLTSGNSYEQYF,TGTGCCAGCAGCTTAGCCCCCTTAACTAGCGGCAACTCCTACGAGCAGTACTTC
TRBV5-4,.,TRBJ2-7,17,.,CASSLALGGITPYEQYF,TGTGCCAGCAGCTTGGCCCTTGGCGGGATAACCCCCTACGAGCAGTACTTC
TRBV7-2,.,TRBJ1-5,14,.,CASTLSRDNQPQHF,TGTGCCAGCACCTTAAGCAGGGACAATCAGCCCCAGCATTTT
TRBV27,TRBD2,TRBJ2-7,16,.,CASSYGRAGAAYEQYF,TGTGCCAGCAGTTATGGGAGGGCGGGAGCCGCCTACGAGCAGTACTTC